One and the same sample provided the 17 T cell receptor beta chains below, sequenced in a study of blood T cells in healthy people across ages. The authors ran a second PCR of 7 to 11 cycles using a sample-barcoded 5' primer and a J-beta primer mix. TCRdb re-called the 5' RACE reads through MiXCR, storing one row per CDR3 protein. The repertoire holds 1.5 million to 2 million distinct CDR3 sequences, with approximately 40% as singletons. Sequencing was done on a sample of blood. The receptor source for this set is a human donor in good health.

The chain recombines TRBV29-1 with TRBJ2-1, with D unresolved. V gave up 6 bases and J gave up 10 bases, with 22 bases separating them. Germline CDR1 reads SQVTM; CDR2 reads ANQGSEA. This CDR3 region has 14 residues. This CDR3 is CSVATTTYTYEQFF. CDR3 bases: TGCAGCGTCGCTACGACAACATATACCTACGAGCAGTTCTTC.

In its sample, this clonotype was seen once. The gene calls are TRBV28 and TRBJ1-1; D gene ambiguous. The length of the CDR3 is 13 residues. CDR1 is MDHEN, CDR2 SYDVKM, per germline. Trimming removed 6 bases at V and 1 base at J, with 9 bases between. DNA for the CDR3: TGTGCCAGCAGGAACCCGACGAACACTGAAGCTTTCTTT. Residues: CASRNPTNTEAFF. Drawing the rest from reference TRBV28 and TRBJ1-1, the complete variable domain is DVKVTQSSRYLVKRTGEKVFLECVQDMDHENMFWYRQDPGLGLRLIYFSYDVKMKEKGDIPEGYSVSREKKERFSLILESASTNQTSMYLCASRNPTNTEAFFGQGTRLTVV.

This clonotype was picked up a small number of times. In DNA, the CDR3 is TGCAGTGCTAGTTTCCCGCTCCCTACGGATCAGCCCCAGCATTTT. It codes for CSASFPLPTDQPQHF. V usage is TRBV20-1 and J usage is TRBJ1-5; the D is unclear. The V and J ends lost 3 bases and 5 bases respectively, with 17 bases between them. Germline CDR1 DFQATT, CDR2 SNEGSKA (reference sequence). The CDR3 sequence is 15 residues long.

The V and J genes are TRBV5-1 and TRBJ2-7; D possibly matches TRBD1 or TRBD2 (5 bases each). CDR1 and CDR2 (germline): SGHRS, YFSETQ. The CDR3 contains 15 residues. Trimming pared 5 bases from V and 4 bases from J, leaving 19 bases between. The chain's CDR3 is CASRPGTRTLYEQYF. The CDR3 nucleotides read TGCGCCAGCAGACCCGGGACCAGGACACTTTACGAGCAGTACTTC.

This chain connects TRBV7-8 to TRBJ2-4, with 8 bases aligning to TRBD1. Near its end, the DNA agrees better with TRBJ2-7, so the J call may be wrong. Looked up from germline, CDR1 is SGHVS and CDR2 is FQNEAQ. The CDR3 has 13 residues. The CDR3 DNA sequence: TGTGCCAGCAGCAAAGACAGGGGTCACGAGCAGTACTTC. It translates to CASSKDRGHEQYF.

The rearrangement uses TRBV7-2 and TRBJ2-1, with 8 bases lining up with TRBD1. V shed 5 bases, J shed 6 bases, and the junction held 15 bases outside the gene matches. The length of the CDR3 is 17 residues. Looked up from germline, CDR1 is SGHTA and CDR2 is FQGNSA. CDR3 nucleotides: TGTGCCAGCAGCCTACGCCTCGACAGGGGTAGGGCCAATGAGCAGTTCTTC. As protein: CASSLRLDRGRANEQFF.

V is TRBV3-1 and J is TRBJ2-5; weak D call: TRBD1 (5 bases). The J call may be in error: the DNA end matches TRBJ2-7 better. CDR3 length: 14 amino acids. Germline-derived CDR1 and CDR2 are LGHDT and YNNKEL (reference sequence). The CDR3 spells CASSQLTDSHEQYF. The CDR3 DNA sequence: TGTGCCAGCAGCCAGCTAACCGACAGTCACGAGCAGTACTTC.

The V and J genes are TRBV10-3 and TRBJ1-4; D ambiguous. V was cut by 8 bases and J by 8 bases, with 18 bases left in between. CDR3 length: 14 residues. CDR1 is ENHRY, CDR2 SYGVKD, per germline. The CDR3 coding sequence is TGTGCCATCCTCCATGAGGGTTTTCAGGAAAAACTGTTTTTT. This gives the protein CAILHEGFQEKLFF.

The chain recombines TRBV7-9 with TRBJ2-2; D is tentatively TRBD1 or TRBD2 (7 bases each). The germline CDR1 and CDR2 sequences are SEHNR and FQNEAQ (reference sequence). The CDR3 length is 18 residues. V was clipped by 1 base and J by 1 base, with 16 bases between them. The CDR3 region has the DNA TGTGCCAGCAGCTTAGACAGGGGAGGGCTCCAGAACACCGGGGAGCTGTTTTTT. Its translation: CASSLDRGGLQNTGELFF.

The chain is built from TRBV5-1 and TRBJ2-7; TRBD1 matches at 9 bases. The CDR3 is 17 residues long. V shed 3 bases, J shed 3 bases, and the junction held 13 bases outside the gene matches. Germline V gives CDR1 SGHRS, CDR2 YFSETQ. This CDR3 reads CASSSTTGGILDYEQYF. CDR3 sequence (DNA): TGCGCCAGCAGCTCGACCACAGGGGGCATTCTGGACTACGAGCAGTACTTC.

V usage is TRBV29-1 and J usage is TRBJ1-1; D unclear. The CDR3 is 13 residues long. Germline lookup yields CDR1 SQVTM and CDR2 ANQGSEA. The germline V and J ends were trimmed by 4 bases and 6 bases, with 15 bases remaining between them. CDR3 protein: CSVASRLAPEAFF. DNA of the CDR3: TGCAGCGTTGCTAGTCGCCTCGCCCCTGAAGCTTTCTTT.

The chain's CDR3 is CASSLGGTPEKLFF. The CDR3 DNA reads TGTGCCAGCAGCCTGGGGGGGACCCCAGAAAAACTGTTTTTT. The V call is TRBV28, the J call TRBJ1-4, with D maybe TRBD1 (5 bases). The V gene's germline CDR1 is MDHEN and CDR2 SYDVKM. CDR3 length: 14 amino acids. V lost 6 bases to trimming and J lost 8 bases, with 16 bases between them.

V is TRBV6-2 or TRBV6-3 and J is TRBJ2-3; no reliable D call. CDR1 is MNHEY, CDR2 SVGEGT, per germline. Trimming stripped 7 bases from V and 6 bases from J, with 17 bases between. The CDR3 contains 14 residues. The CDR3 DNA is TGTGCCAGCACTCAGCGCCCCATAGGGGATACGCAGTATTTT. Translating gives CASTQRPIGDTQYF.

The rearrangement joins TRBV5-1 to TRBJ2-1; 11 nucleotides align to TRBD2. Germline V gene lookup returns CDR1 SGHRS and CDR2 YFSETQ. Trimming at V came to 4 bases and at J to 6 bases, leaving 15 bases not matched to a gene. The length of the CDR3 is 18 residues. The CDR3 is CASSLDGVAGGPVNEQFF. The CDR3 DNA follows: TGCGCCAGCAGCCTGGACGGGGTAGCGGGGGGGCCCGTCAATGAGCAGTTCTTC.

This clonotype was detected a few times. This rearrangement joins TRBV5-5 to TRBJ2-7; 8 nucleotides line up with TRBD1. Germline-derived CDR1 and CDR2 are SGHKS and YYEKEE (reference sequence). V shed 5 bases and J 5 bases; nucleotides not matched to a gene: 12. This CDR3 contains 15 residues. CDR3 amino acids: CASSQDAGGLNEQYF. The CDR3 coding sequence is TGTGCCAGCAGTCAGGACGCAGGGGGCTTGAACGAGCAGTACTTC.

About this clonotype: This clone may be a read error of a much larger clone one base away. The J gene is TRBJ2-1, the V gene TRBV5-6, with 11 nucleotides matching TRBD1. The ends lost 3 bases at V and 10 bases at J; junction bases unmatched: 3. Germline V gene sequence: CDR1 SGHDT, CDR2 YYEEEE. The CDR3 sequence is 13 residues long. The DNA for the CDR3 is TGTGCCAGCAGCTGGGACAGGGGGTACGAGCAGTTCTTC. Protein product: CASSWDRGYEQFF.

This rearrangement joins TRBV12-3 or TRBV12-4 to TRBJ1-5; 7 nucleotides line up with TRBD1. The CDR3 is 14 residues long. V lost 5 bases, J lost 2 bases, and 3 bases stayed unmatched. CDR3 residues: CASSTGDGNQPQHF. DNA for the CDR3: TGTGCCAGCAGTACAGGGGATGGCAATCAGCCCCAGCATTTT.